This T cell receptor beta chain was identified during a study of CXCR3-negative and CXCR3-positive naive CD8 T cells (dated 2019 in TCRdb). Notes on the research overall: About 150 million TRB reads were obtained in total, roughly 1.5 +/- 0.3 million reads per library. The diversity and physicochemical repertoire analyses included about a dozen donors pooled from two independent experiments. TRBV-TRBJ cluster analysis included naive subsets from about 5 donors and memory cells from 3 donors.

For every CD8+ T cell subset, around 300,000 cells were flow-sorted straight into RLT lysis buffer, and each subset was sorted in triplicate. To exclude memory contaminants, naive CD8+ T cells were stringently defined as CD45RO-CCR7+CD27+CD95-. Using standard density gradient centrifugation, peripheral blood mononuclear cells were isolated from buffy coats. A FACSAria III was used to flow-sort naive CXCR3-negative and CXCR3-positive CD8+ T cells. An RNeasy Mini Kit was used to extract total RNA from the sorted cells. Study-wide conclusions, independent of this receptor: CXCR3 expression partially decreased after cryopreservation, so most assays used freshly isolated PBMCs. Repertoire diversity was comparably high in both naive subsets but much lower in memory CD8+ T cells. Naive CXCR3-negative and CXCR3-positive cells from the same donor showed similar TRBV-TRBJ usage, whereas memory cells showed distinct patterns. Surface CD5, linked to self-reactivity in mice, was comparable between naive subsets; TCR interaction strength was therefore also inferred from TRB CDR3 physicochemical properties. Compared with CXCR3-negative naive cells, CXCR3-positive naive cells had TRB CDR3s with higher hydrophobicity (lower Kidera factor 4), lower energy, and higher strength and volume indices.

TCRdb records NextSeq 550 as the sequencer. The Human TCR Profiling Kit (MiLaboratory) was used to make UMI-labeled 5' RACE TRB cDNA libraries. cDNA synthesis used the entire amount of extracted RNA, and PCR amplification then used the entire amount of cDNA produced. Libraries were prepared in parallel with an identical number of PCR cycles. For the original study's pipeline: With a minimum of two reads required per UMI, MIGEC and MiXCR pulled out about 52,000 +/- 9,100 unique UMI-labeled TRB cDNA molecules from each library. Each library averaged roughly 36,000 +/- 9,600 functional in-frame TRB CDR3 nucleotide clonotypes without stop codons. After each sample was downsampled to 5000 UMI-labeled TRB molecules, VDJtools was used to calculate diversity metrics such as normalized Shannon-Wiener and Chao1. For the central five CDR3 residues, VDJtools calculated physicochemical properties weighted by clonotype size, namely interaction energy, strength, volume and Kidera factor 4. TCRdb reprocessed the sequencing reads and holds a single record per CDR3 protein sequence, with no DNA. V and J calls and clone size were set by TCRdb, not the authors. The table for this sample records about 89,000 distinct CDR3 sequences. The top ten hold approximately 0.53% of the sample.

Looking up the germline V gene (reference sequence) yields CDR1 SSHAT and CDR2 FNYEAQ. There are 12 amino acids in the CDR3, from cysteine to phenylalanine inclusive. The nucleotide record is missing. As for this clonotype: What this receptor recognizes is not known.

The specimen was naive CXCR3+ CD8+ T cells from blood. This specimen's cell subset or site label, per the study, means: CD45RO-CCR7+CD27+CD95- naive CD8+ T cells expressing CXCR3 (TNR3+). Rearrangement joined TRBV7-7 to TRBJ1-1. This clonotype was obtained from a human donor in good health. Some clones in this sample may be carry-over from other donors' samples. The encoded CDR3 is CASSPLAAEAFF.